The entry below describes one T cell receptor beta chain. Its target is not known. This specimen belongs to a study of spatial heterogeneity in lung cancer. Study overall: A total of around 67 untreated early-stage non-small cell lung cancer patients served as donors. Sequenced were any available follow-up PBMC samples, which had been obtained a median of approximately 23 months after resection.

TCRdb re-analysed the 5' RACE reads in MiXCR, keeping a single row per CDR3 protein. The sample lists about 52,000 distinct CDR3 sequences, around 7.7% occurring once. Points from the study as a whole: Resection blood, more than follow-up blood, showed ubiquitous expanded tumor TCRs.

Described time point: blood at routine non-recurrence follow-up after resection. Unsorted whole RNA from tumor, nontumor lung or frozen PBMC underwent sequencing. The CDR3 extends over 13 amino acids. V was clipped by 3 bases and J by 11 bases, with 17 bases between them. Germline lookup yields CDR1 SGHRS and CDR2 YFSETQ. The TCR comes from a female donor with early-stage non-small cell lung cancer. The sequencing here drew on PBMCs, taken at follow-up. This chain uses TRBV5-1 with TRBJ1-1, with D uncertain. The CDR3 DNA follows: TGCGCCAGCAGCTCGGGTAAAGATTTTGGGGCTTTCTTT. Translated, it gives CASSSGKDFGAFF.